A selection of T cell receptor beta chains follows, all from one sample in a study of control samples from healthy donors and cancer patients. The assay was immunoSEQ multiplex PCR, and TCRdb's table has in-frame clones only and misses some. Its listing shows approximately 190,000 clones. Sequenced: blood. The source is a woman aged 25 to 45 in good health. Each CDR3 is given with its conserved first and last residue. The D gene is left open where the match is weak.

j_call d_call v_call cdr3_aa cdr3_nt
TRBJ2-3 TRBD1 TRBV6-1 CASSDGQGLTDTQYF TGTGCCAGCAGTGATGGACAGGGCTTGACAGATACGCAGTATTTT
TRBJ2-5 TRBD2 TRBV2 CASSANSGRETQYF TGTGCCAGCAGTGCTAACAGCGGGAGAGAGACCCAGTACTTC
TRBJ1-2 TRBD1 TRBV29-1 CSVHRTGIIGYTF TGCAGCGTTCATCGGACAGGTATAATTGGCTACACCTTC
TRBJ1-3 - TRBV6-5 CASGRGSGNTIYF TGTGCCAGCGGGCGGGGCTCTGGAAACACCATATATTTT
TRBJ1-6 - TRBV6-5 CASSYSFGQINSPLHF TGTGCCAGCAGTTACTCGTTTGGACAGATAAATTCACCCCTCCACTTT
TRBJ1-1 TRBD1 TRBV29-1 CSVDRGLTGGTEAFF TGCAGCGTCGACAGGGGTTTGACGGGAGGCACTGAAGCTTTCTTT
TRBJ2-1 - TRBV7-9 CASSLLTGYNEQFF TGTGCCAGCAGCCTACTAACGGGGTACAATGAGCAGTTCTTC
TRBJ1-3 - TRBV7-3 CASSPKGGSGNTIYF TGTGCCAGCAGCCCGAAGGGGGGTTCTGGAAACACCATATATTTT
TRBJ2-7 TRBD1 TRBV5-1 CASSLGPDRAYEQYF TGCGCCAGCAGCTTAGGCCCGGACAGGGCCTACGAGCAGTACTTC
TRBJ1-6 - TRBV2 CASSDGATGASPLHF TGTGCCAGCAGTGATGGGGCAACCGGGGCTTCACCCCTCCACTTT
TRBJ2-3 TRBD2 TRBV9 CASSSVVSGAFTDTQYF TGTGCCAGCAGCTCCGTGGTTAGCGGGGCCTTCACAGATACTCAGTATTTT
TRBJ1-2 - TRBV4-1 CASSQGQRRDYGYTF TGCGCCAGCAGCCAAGGGCAGAGAAGAGACTATGGCTACACCTTC
TRBJ2-5 TRBD2 TRBV5-4 CASILSGTSGGAGETQYF TGTGCCAGCATCCTTTCCGGGACTAGCGGGGGGGCAGGGGAGACCCAGTACTTC
TRBJ1-5 - TRBV10-3 CAISESRLRGGGNQPQHF TGTGCCATCAGTGAGTCTAGGCTCCGGGGGGGTGGCAATCAGCCCCAGCATTTT
TRBJ1-6 - TRBV28 CASSLGVLEWNSPLHF TGTGCCAGCAGTTTAGGTGTCCTGGAATGGAATTCACCCCTCCACTTT
TRBJ2-1 - TRBV4-3 CASSQDLVSSPREQFF TGCGCCAGCAGCCAAGATTTGGTCTCGTCACCCCGTGAGCAGTTCTTC
TRBJ2-2 TRBD2 TRBV28 CASRPGGTGELFF TGTGCCAGTCGGCCGGGAGGCACCGGGGAGCTGTTTTTT
TRBJ1-5 TRBD1 TRBV27 CASTSTGFGGQPQHF TGTGCCAGCACCTCGACAGGGTTTGGAGGTCAGCCCCAGCATTTT
TRBJ1-6 TRBD1 TRBV19 CASSMWETGGGNSPLHF TGTGCCAGTAGTATGTGGGAGACAGGGGGCGGTAATTCACCCCTCCACTTT
TRBJ1-1 - TRBV5-4 CASSLHQGWEAFF TGTGCCAGCAGTCTGCACCAGGGGTGGGAAGCTTTCTTT
TRBJ1-1 TRBD1 TRBV27 CASSFGGQGAKAFF TGTGCCAGCAGTTTTGGTGGACAGGGGGCCAAGGCTTTCTTT
TRBJ2-1 - TRBV6-1 CASSEAGGRFNEQFF TGTGCCAGCAGTGAAGCGGGGGGGCGGTTTAATGAGCAGTTCTTC
TRBJ1-5 - TRBV6-5 CASRAFTGNQPQHF TGTGCCAGCAGAGCTTTTACAGGGAATCAGCCCCAGCATTTT
TRBJ1-5 TRBD1 TRBV19 CASSPRDRGGNQPQHF TGTGCCAGTAGTCCCCGGGACAGGGGCGGCAATCAGCCCCAGCATTTT
TRBJ1-5 - TRBV3-1/TRBV3-2 CASSQEFKYQPQHF TGTGCCAGCAGCCAAGAATTCAAGTATCAGCCCCAGCATTTT
TRBJ2-7 - TRBV25-1 CASSAGALGEQYF TGTGCCAGCAGTGCCGGGGCCCTGGGCGAGCAGTACTTC
TRBJ2-1 TRBD2 TRBV11-2 CASSFQGREGEQFF TGTGCCAGCAGCTTCCAGGGGCGGGAGGGTGAGCAGTTCTTC
TRBJ1-3 TRBD1 TRBV3-1/TRBV3-2 CASSYRDRDLNTIYF TGTGCCAGCAGCTACCGGGACAGGGACTTAAACACCATATATTTT
TRBJ1-5 - TRBV30 CAGGGEGASQPQHF TGTGCCGGGGGTGGGGAAGGGGCGAGCCAGCCCCAGCATTTT
TRBJ1-3 TRBD1 TRBV6-8 CASSYLRGQGADTIYF TGTGCCAGCAGTTACCTGCGTGGACAGGGGGCAGACACCATATATTTT
TRBJ2-7 - TRBV4-1 CASSQAFPGPGSYEQYF TGCGCCAGCAGCCAAGCTTTCCCGGGCCCAGGTTCCTACGAGCAGTACTTC